This TCR beta chain was captured in a study of identical twins. This clonotype appeared many times. The V gene lost 5 bases and the J gene lost 6 bases, with 13 bases spanning the gap. The CDR3 is 14 amino acids. CDR1 SEHNR and CDR2 FQNEAQ come from the germline V gene (reference sequence). One entry per CDR3 protein results from TCRdb running MiXCR on the 5' RACE reads. The sample records around 680,000 distinct CDR3 sequences, 8.6% being singletons. With no exceptions, donors were healthy Caucasians. A further study also used this sample, focusing on yellow fever vaccine responses in identical twins. That publication notes: Twins reportedly mounted vaccine T cell responses that seemed partly convergent, partly personalized.

Input material: PBMCs. V and J are TRBV7-9 and TRBJ2-2; a weak D match, TRBD1 (6 bases). This receptor was taken from a woman under 30 in good health. DNA of the CDR3: TGTGCCAGCAGCGCTCAGGGGCCCCCCGGGGAGCTGTTTTTT. It translates to CASSAQGPPGELFF.